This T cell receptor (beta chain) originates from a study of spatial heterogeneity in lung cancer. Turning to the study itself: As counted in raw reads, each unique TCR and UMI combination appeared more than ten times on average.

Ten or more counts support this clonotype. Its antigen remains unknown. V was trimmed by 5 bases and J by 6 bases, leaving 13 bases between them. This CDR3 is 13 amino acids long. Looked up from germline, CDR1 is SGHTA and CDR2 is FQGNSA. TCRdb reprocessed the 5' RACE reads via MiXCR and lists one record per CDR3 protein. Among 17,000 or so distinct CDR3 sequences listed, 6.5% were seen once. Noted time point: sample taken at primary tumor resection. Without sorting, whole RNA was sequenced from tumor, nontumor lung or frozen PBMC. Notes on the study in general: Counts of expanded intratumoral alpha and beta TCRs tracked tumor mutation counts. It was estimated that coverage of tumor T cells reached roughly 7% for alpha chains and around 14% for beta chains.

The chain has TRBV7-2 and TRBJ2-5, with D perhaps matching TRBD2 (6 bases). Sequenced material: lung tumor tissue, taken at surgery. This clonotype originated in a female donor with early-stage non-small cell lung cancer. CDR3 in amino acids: CASSPPGVKTQYF. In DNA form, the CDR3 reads TGTGCCAGCAGCCCACCGGGGGTGAAGACCCAGTACTTC.